These 31 T cell receptor beta chains were sequenced from one sample in a study of immune evolution from preneoplasia to lung adenocarcinoma (dated by TCRdb to the early 2020s). Libraries came from the immunoSEQ multiplex PCR assay. Drawn from immuneACCESS, this table holds only the in-frame rearrangements with V and J called that TCRdb kept. Clones are partly lost; checked studies trace under half to an unresolved V gene and leave the rest unexplained. Present in this sample are 6,000 to 8,000 clones, 70% to 80% of which were seen just once. Roughly 8% of the sample is taken by the ten largest. Sequencing input: FFPE lung adenocarcinoma in situ tissue. Sample cell subset or site, as interpreted from the label and publication: preinvasive adenocarcinoma in situ (AIS). Receptors were obtained from a donor older than 65 with lung adenocarcinoma.

The chain has TRBV11-2 and TRBJ2-2; unclear D gene. V was shortened by 3 bases and J by 7 bases, with 9 bases between the two germline ends. Germline-derived CDR1 and CDR2 are SGHAT and FQNNGV. The CDR3 is 13 residues long. CDR3 amino acids: CASSFELGGELFF. In nucleotides, the CDR3 is TGTGCCAGCAGCTTTGAGTTGGGCGGGGAGCTGTTTTTT.

This chain links TRBV28 with TRBJ2-7; D might be TRBD2 (5 bases). Germline loops: CDR1 MDHEN, CDR2 SYDVKM. Trimming took off 6 bases at V and 6 bases at J, with 21 bases between the two ends. CDR3 length equals 15 residues. The CDR3 nucleotides read TGTGCCAGCAGCCGTCCGGGGAATTCAATGAGCGAGCAGTACTTC. This gives the protein CASSRPGNSMSEQYF. The full variable domain, its missing parts supplied by reference TRBV28 and TRBJ2-7, is DVKVTQSSRYLVKRTGEKVFLECVQDMDHENMFWYRQDPGLGLRLIYFSYDVKMKEKGDIPEGYSVSREKKERFSLILESASTNQTSMYLCASSRPGNSMSEQYFGPGTRLTVT.

The V gene is TRBV2, the J gene TRBJ2-5; tentative D call: TRBD1 (5 bases). CDR3 length: 14 residues. V was clipped by 6 bases and J by 5 bases, with 16 bases between them. Looked up from germline, CDR1 is SNHLY and CDR2 is FYNNEI. CDR3 bases: TGTGCCAGCAGACAGGAATACCTTCGGGAGACCCAGTACTTC. Translated, it gives CASRQEYLRETQYF.

J is TRBJ1-5 and V is TRBV2; perhaps TRBD1 as D (5 bases). Germline CDR1 is SNHLY and CDR2 is FYNNEI. V was pared by 4 bases and J by 5 bases, with 15 bases between. The CDR3 is 15 amino acids. The CDR3 region has the DNA TGTGCCAGCAGTGGTAACAGGCCCTCCGATCAGCCCCAGCATTTT. Translating it yields CASSGNRPSDQPQHF.

The chain joins TRBV4-1 to TRBJ2-1; D is perhaps TRBD2 (6 bases). The CDR3 length is 14 residues. Germline CDR1 and CDR2: MGHRA and YSYEKL. The V end lost 5 bases, the J end lost 12 bases, and 20 bases lay between the germline ends. The CDR3 region is CASSVAGMSMGQFF. The DNA of the CDR3 is TGCGCCAGCAGCGTCGCGGGGATGTCAATGGGGCAGTTCTTC.

The chain links TRBV11-3 to TRBJ2-1, with D unresolved. V lost 5 bases and J lost 4, with 12 bases in between. Germline V gives CDR1 SGHNT, CDR2 YENEEA. This CDR3 has 14 amino acids. As DNA, the CDR3 is TGTGCCAGCAGCCGAGACACCCATTACAATGAGCAGTTCTTC. This sequence encodes CASSRDTHYNEQFF.

The CDR3 nucleotides read TGTGCCAGCAGCTGGGGGACAGCAAACTATGGCTACACCTTC. Protein: CASSWGTANYGYTF. This chain connects TRBV5-4 to TRBJ1-2; 7 positions agree with TRBD1. This CDR3 comprises 14 residues. Germline V gene lookup returns CDR1 SGHNT and CDR2 YYREEE (reference sequence). V was pared by 3 bases and J by 2 bases, with 4 bases of the junction left unmatched.

This clone was seen a handful of times. This sequence joins TRBV7-3 and TRBJ2-7; D is uncertain. The ends were cut back, 2 bases at V and 4 bases at J, with 9 bases in the middle. CDR1 is SGHTA and CDR2 is FQGTGA in the germline V gene. The CDR3 covers 13 residues. The DNA for the CDR3 is TGTGCCAGCAGCTTATTTCCCCTATACGAGCAGTACTTC. This sequence encodes CASSLFPLYEQYF.

The chain couples TRBV4-2 to TRBJ1-2, with a weak D call TRBD1 (6 bases). The length of the CDR3 is 13 residues. Trimming pared 5 bases from V and 8 bases from J, leaving 15 bases between. Germline values: CDR1 LGHNA, CDR2 YNFKEQ. CDR3 residues: CASSLGAGAGYTF. The CDR3 nucleotides are TGTGCCAGCAGCTTAGGGGCAGGGGCCGGCTACACCTTC.

The rearrangement joins TRBV4-1 to TRBJ2-2; 10 nucleotides agree with TRBD1. J gave up 4 bases and V 4 bases, and 3 bases lay outside the gene matches. The CDR3 loop spans 15 amino acids. Germline V gene sequence: CDR1 MGHRA, CDR2 YSYEKL. The CDR3 nucleotides read TGCGCCAGCAGCCGGGGACAGGGGAGCACCGGGGAGCTGTTTTTT. Its translation: CASSRGQGSTGELFF.

This rearrangement joins TRBV6-4 to TRBJ2-1; 10 bases fit TRBD2. This CDR3 region has 14 residues. The V and J ends lost 11 bases and 10 bases, in that order; junction bases with no gene match: 14. The germline V gene encodes CDR1 MRHNA and CDR2 SNTAGT. The CDR3 loop is CASQTLAGVGEQFF. In nucleotides, the CDR3 is TGTGCCTCCCAGACTCTAGCGGGAGTTGGGGAGCAGTTCTTC.

The chain has TRBV29-1 and TRBJ2-1; 11 bases map to TRBD2. The CDR3 loop spans 15 amino acids. J lost 4 bases, V lost 6 bases, and 8 bases had no gene match. Germline V lookup: CDR1 SQVTM, CDR2 ANQGSEA. The CDR3 sequence is CSVGKLAGVYNEQFF. The DNA of the CDR3 is TGCAGCGTCGGGAAACTAGCGGGGGTGTACAATGAGCAGTTCTTC.

This chain links TRBV2 with TRBJ2-3, with 9 positions matching TRBD2. Germline V gene sequence: CDR1 SNHLY, CDR2 FYNNEI. CDR3 length equals 16 residues. Losses at the gene ends were 1 base for V and 2 bases for J; bases not matched to a gene: 4. CDR3 nucleotides: TGTGCCAGCAGTGAAGATCTAGCGGGAACCACAGATACGCAGTATTTT. Translating it yields CASSEDLAGTTDTQYF.

The genes are TRBV28 and TRBJ2-4; TRBD1 matches 7 bases. The CDR3 length is 16 residues. Trimming cost V 5 bases and J 6 bases; bases outside gene matches: 13. Germline CDR1 MDHEN, CDR2 SYDVKM. The CDR3 nucleotides are TGTGCCAGCAGTCCTAGGGGACAGCTACTCCGAAACATTCAGTACTTC. Amino acid sequence: CASSPRGQLLRNIQYF.

V gene TRBV6-4 combines with J gene TRBJ2-6; TRBD1 is a possible D gene (6 bases). Trimming shortened V by 4 bases and J by 7 bases, and 23 bases separated the two germline ends. The CDR3 is made up of 18 amino acids. Germline V lookup: CDR1 MRHNA, CDR2 SNTAGT. The CDR3 protein is CASSGTGTVALGANVLTF. CDR3 coding DNA: TGTGCCAGCAGTGGAACAGGGACCGTCGCGCTGGGAGCCAACGTCCTGACTTTC.

The rearrangement joins TRBV11-2 to TRBJ2-1, with D maybe TRBD1 (6 bases). CDR3 length equals 13 residues. The V gene's germline CDR1 is SGHAT and CDR2 FQNNGV. Trimming stripped 5 bases from V and 7 bases from J, with 12 bases between. CDR3 bases: TGTGCCAGCAGCAACCTCCAGGGGAATGAGCAGTTCTTC. It codes for CASSNLQGNEQFF.

The V call is TRBV19, the J call TRBJ1-5; D may be TRBD1 (6 bases). This CDR3 has 15 amino acids. The germline V gene encodes CDR1 LNHDA and CDR2 SQIVND (reference sequence). The germline V and J ends were trimmed by 3 bases and 5 bases, with 14 bases remaining between them. The CDR3 protein is CASSMGTHGDQPQHF. The CDR3 DNA reads as TGTGCCAGTAGTATGGGGACACACGGGGATCAGCCCCAGCATTTT.

This clone was found a few times. The chain has TRBV7-6 and TRBJ2-7; no definite D call. The CDR3 runs to 13 residues. Germline V gene sequence: CDR1 SGHVS, CDR2 FNYEAQ. V lost 5 bases and J lost 6, with 14 bases in between. The CDR3 DNA reads TGTGCCAGCAGCCTGGACCGATTGGGCGAGCAGTACTTC. This encodes CASSLDRLGEQYF.

This chain connects TRBV5-1 to TRBJ2-1; tentative D call: TRBD2 (6 bases). Germline CDR1 is SGHRS and CDR2 is YFSETQ. V lost 1 base and J 10 bases, leaving 12 bases between the germline ends. CDR3 size: 13 residues. The CDR3 DNA follows: TGCGCCAGCAGCTTGAGTTTGGCGGGGGAGCAGTTCTTC. Translated, it gives CASSLSLAGEQFF.

On this clone itself: The conserved closing phenylalanine or tryptophan is absent in this CDR3, likely reflecting a read error. No DNA is shown, since the ends of the CDR3 on it are uncertain; the CDR3 is the one TCRdb lists. The V gene is TRBV28, the J gene TRBJ1-2; TRBD1, the D gene given by the table, was not confirmed from the DNA. The CDR3 contains 12 residues when both ends are counted. CDR1 is MDHEN, CDR2 SYDVKM, per germline. CDR3 sequence reads: CASSQRDSHPQI.

This clone was detected once. The chain has TRBV28 and TRBJ2-1; 12 bases map to TRBD2. Germline CDR1 and CDR2: MDHEN and SYDVKM. The CDR3 is 17 amino acids. V shed 2 bases and J 8 bases; nucleotides not matched to a gene: 10. CDR3 in DNA: TGTGCCAGCAGTTTAGGGCGACTAGCGGGGGCGAGGGATGAGCAGTTCTTC. Translation: CASSLGRLAGARDEQFF.

The V gene is TRBV7-3, the J gene TRBJ2-1; no definite D call. The CDR3 runs to 13 residues. The V gene's germline CDR1 is SGHTA and CDR2 FQGTGA. Deletions cut 5 bases from V and 6 bases from J, with 11 bases between. CDR3 region: CASSPGPSNEQFF. The CDR3 DNA reads TGTGCCAGCAGCCCGGGCCCTTCCAATGAGCAGTTCTTC.

The sample holds one count of this clone. This chain uses TRBV9 with TRBJ2-7; the D gene is possibly TRBD2 (6 bases). The CDR3 contains 15 residues. The V end lost 0 bases, the J end lost 6 bases, and 16 bases lay between the germline ends. Per the germline V gene, CDR1 is SGDLS and CDR2 is YYNGEE. Written as DNA, the CDR3 is TGTGCCAGCAGCGTAGTTGGGAGTCGGGGGAGCGAGCAGTACTTC. This gives the protein CASSVVGSRGSEQYF. Complete variable domain (other parts from reference TRBV9 and TRBJ2-7): DSGVTQTPKHLITATGQRVTLRCSPRSGDLSVYWYQQSLDQGLQFLIQYYNGEERAKGNILERFSAQQFPDLHSELNLSSLELGDSALYFCASSVVGSRGSEQYFGPGTRLTVT.

This clone is a singleton in its sample. Germline and junction disagree at one end, which may indicate a read error. The V and J genes are TRBV11-3 and TRBJ2-2; 8 bases line up with TRBD1. This CDR3 region has 15 residues. CDR1 is SGHNT and CDR2 is YENEEA in the germline V gene. The CDR3 reads CASSLDRQGSGKLFF. The CDR3 bases are TGTGCCAGCAGCTTAGATCGACAGGGGTCCGGGAAGCTGTTTTTT.

The chain has TRBV6-5 and TRBJ1-5; 8 bases fit TRBD1. The J segment lost 4 bases and the V segment lost 6 bases, leaving 5 bases of the junction unmatched. Per the germline V gene, CDR1 is MNHEY and CDR2 is SVGAGI. This CDR3 comprises 14 residues. The CDR3 is CASRRTGRNQPQHF. The CDR3 DNA reads as TGTGCCAGCAGGCGGACAGGGAGGAATCAGCCCCAGCATTTT.

The rearrangement links TRBV2 to TRBJ2-5; D uncertain. Germline values: CDR1 SNHLY, CDR2 FYNNEI. The CDR3 is 14 residues long. V was cut by 0 bases and J by 5 bases, with 10 bases left in between. The DNA for the CDR3 is TGTGCCAGCAGTGAAGCGCCGGGCCAGGAGACCCAGTACTTC. Translated, it gives CASSEAPGQETQYF.

Only a few counts were recorded for this clone. CDR3 amino acids: CASSSYTTGAGANVLTF. CDR3 sequence (DNA): TGCGCCAGCAGCTCCTACACCACAGGGGCTGGGGCCAACGTCCTGACTTTC. The chain is built from TRBV5-1 and TRBJ2-6, with 7 bases that match TRBD1. The V segment lost 3 bases and the J segment 2 bases; nucleotides outside the gene matches: 8. The germline CDR1 and CDR2 sequences are SGHRS and YFSETQ. The CDR3 extends over 17 amino acids.

The rearrangement joins TRBV19 to TRBJ2-5, with a tentative D call TRBD2 (7 bases). Germline assignment: CDR1 LNHDA and CDR2 SQIVND (reference sequence). This CDR3 comprises 15 residues. The V and J ends lost 6 bases and 7 bases respectively, with 21 bases between them. The CDR3 loop is CASRALSGGEATQYF. For the CDR3, the DNA is TGTGCCAGTAGGGCTCTTTCGGGGGGCGAGGCGACCCAGTACTTC. Full variable domain (remainder filled in from reference TRBV19 and TRBJ2-5): DGGITQSPKYLFRKEGQNVTLSCEQNLNHDAMYWYRQDPGQGLRLIYYSQIVNDFQKGDIAEGYSVSREKKESFPLTVTSAQKNPTAFYLCASRALSGGEATQYFGPGTRLLVL.

The genes are TRBV11-2 and TRBJ1-3, with D uncertain. The CDR3 totals 12 residues. CDR1 and CDR2 (germline): SGHAT, FQNNGV. Trimming cost V 3 bases and J 2 bases, with 2 bases left between them. CDR3 bases: TGTGCCAGCAGCTTTACTGGAAACACCATATATTTT. This sequence encodes CASSFTGNTIYF. Full variable domain (rest looked up from reference TRBV11-2 and TRBJ1-3): EAGVAQSPRYKIIEKRQSVAFWCNPISGHATLYWYQQILGQGPKLLIQFQNNGVVDDSQLPKDRFSAERLKGVDSTLKIQPAKLEDSAVYLCASSFTGNTIYFGEGSWLTVV.

The chain joins TRBV5-6 to TRBJ2-4, with D maybe TRBD2 (5 bases). The germline gives CDR1 SGHDT, CDR2 YYEEEE. V shed 4 bases and J shed 1 base, with 12 bases lying between them. This CDR3 is 15 amino acids long. The CDR3 reads CASSPDGEAKNIQYF. The CDR3 DNA reads as TGTGCCAGCAGCCCTGACGGGGAGGCCAAAAACATTCAGTACTTC.

This chain uses TRBV5-5 with TRBJ1-1; D is undetermined. Trimming pared 0 bases from V and 0 bases from J, leaving 3 bases between. The CDR3 loop spans 13 amino acids. CDR1 and CDR2 from the germline V gene are SGHKS and YYEKEE (reference sequence). CDR3 nucleotide sequence: TGTGCCAGCAGCTTGGAGGTGAACACTGAAGCTTTCTTT. Protein product: CASSLEVNTEAFF.